This TCR beta chain appears in the sequencing data of a study of read filtering for tumor transcriptome and immune sequencing. Whole-study context: Fewer than ten patients were R-ISS I, approximately 15 were R-ISS II, 6 or 7 were R-ISS III. Regarding the study as a whole: Without single-read clonotypes, shared clonotype proportions correlated more between IR-seq and RNA-seq.

The V and J ends lost 7 bases and 4 bases, in that order; junction bases with no gene match: 9. The CDR3 has 15 residues. This library used roughly 0.4 ug RNA and molecular barcoded adaptors spanning alpha/delta and beta/gamma chains. TCRdb fed the reads into MiXCR, producing one record per CDR3 protein. The sample yields approximately 140,000 distinct CDR3 sequences, less than 15% seen once. In its sample, this clonotype was seen many times. Its antigen is as yet unknown. The receptor's source is a donor at least 40 years old with multiple myeloma. This chain joins TRBV12-3 or TRBV12-4 and TRBJ2-3; the match to TRBD2 covers 9 bases. Sequencing used a population of CD138-negative cells sorted from bone marrow. Here the CDR3 DNA reads TGTGCCAGCACCCCGACTAGCGGTAGGCCAGATACGCAGTATTTT. This translates into CASTPTSGRPDTQYF.